The rows below give T cell receptor beta chains drawn from one sample of a study of beta chain features in type 1 diabetes. The protocol was immunoSEQ multiplex PCR, while the TCRdb copy is restricted to in-frame clones and leaves out a portion. The data hold more than 25,000 clones, with less than 70% observed a single time. The source material was Tregs from blood. Receptors originate from a woman aged 18-29 years with type 1 diabetes. Both conserved end residues are part of each CDR3. D genes are given only for firm matches. Clone size is stated in some rows and not others, as once, few, many or a class when expanded.

size	V	D	J	DNA	CDR3
-	TRBV5-6	TRBD2	TRBJ2-1	TGTGCCAGCAGCTTGGGGGGTAGCGGGGCCTACAATGAGCAGTTCTTC	CASSLGGSGAYNEQFF
-	TRBV7-2	TRBD2	TRBJ2-7	TGTGCCAGCAGCTTACTAGCGGGAACTCGGGGCGAGCAGTACTTC	CASSLLAGTRGEQYF
-	TRBV5-1	TRBD1	TRBJ2-1	TGCGCCAGCAGCTGGGGGACAGGGAGTGCGTTCAATGAGCAGTTCTTC	CASSWGTGSAFNEQFF
-	TRBV9	TRBD2	TRBJ2-3	TGTGCCAGCAGCGTAGTAGCGGGAGGCCCCGCCGAAGCAGATACGCAGTATTTT	CASSVVAGGPAEADTQYF
-	TRBV7-2	TRBD2	TRBJ2-7	TGTGCCAGCAGCCGGACTAGCGGCGAATACGAGCAGTACTTC	CASSRTSGEYEQYF
-	TRBV18	TRBD1	TRBJ1-1	TGTGCCAGCTCACCACGGACAGGGGGCGAGGGATACCCTGAAGCTTTCTTT	CASSPRTGGEGYPEAFF
-	TRBV4-2	-	TRBJ2-1	TGTGCCAGCAGCCAAGAAATCACGGGAGTAAAAAATGAGCAGTTCTTC	CASSQEITGVKNEQFF
once	TRBV10-2	TRBD1	TRBJ1-2	TGCGCCAGCAGATCTAAGGGGGCGCGAGGCGGCTACACCTTC	CASRSKGARGGYTF
-	TRBV29-1	-	TRBJ2-5	TGCAGCGTTGAAGAGGGGAGTGGGGAGACCCAGTACTTC	CSVEEGSGETQYF
-	TRBV5-6	TRBD2	TRBJ2-2	TGTGCCAGCAGGCCGATGGGAGGGACCGGGGAGCTGTTTTTT	CASRPMGGTGELFF
-	TRBV7-2	TRBD2	TRBJ2-1	TGTGCCAGCAGCCCAAATAGCGGGAGTGAGCAGTTCTTC	CASSPNSGSEQFF
-	TRBV2	TRBD1	TRBJ1-2	TGTGCCAGCAGAAACACGCAGGGGGTGAACTATGGCTACACCTTC	CASRNTQGVNYGYTF
once	TRBV19	TRBD2	TRBJ2-3	TGTGCCAGTAGTGCGACCGGGACTAGCGGGAGAATGAGTGATACGCAGTATTTT	CASSATGTSGRMSDTQYF
-	TRBV6-5	TRBD2	TRBJ2-1	TGTGCCAGCAGTCTCCCCCGGGGGGCCTACAATGAGCAGTTCTTC	CASSLPRGAYNEQFF
medium-sized	TRBV29-1	TRBD2	TRBJ2-1	TGCAGCGCTGACCGGACTAGCGGATACAATGAGCAGTTCTTC	CSADRTSGYNEQFF
few	TRBV5-1	TRBD2	TRBJ2-1	TGCGCCAGCAGCGAAGCGGGAGTTTTAAATGAGCAGTTCTTC	CASSEAGVLNEQFF
-	TRBV7-2	-	TRBJ2-7	TGTGCCAGCAGCAGCCGACTACGCTCCTACGAGCAGTACTTC	CASSSRLRSYEQYF
few	TRBV6-6	TRBD2	TRBJ2-1	TGTGCCAGCAGGCCCCTGGCGGGAGGGAGGAATGAGCAGTTCTTC	CASRPLAGGRNEQFF
-	TRBV5-4	-	TRBJ2-3	TGTGCCAGCAGCTCCCAGGGTAGCACAGATACGCAGTATTTT	CASSSQGSTDTQYF
-	TRBV6-5	-	TRBJ1-1	TGTGCCAGCAGAAGACAGGCTGGTGAAGCTTTCTTT	CASRRQAGEAFF
-	TRBV6-5	-	TRBJ1-4	TGTGCCAGCAGGAAAGGGGGAGAAAAACTGTTTTTT	CASRKGGEKLFF
-	TRBV7-9	TRBD2	TRBJ2-1	TGTGCCAGCAGCACTGTTAGCGGGAGATCCTACAATGAGCAGTTCTTC	CASSTVSGRSYNEQFF
-	TRBV7-8	-	TRBJ2-2	TGTGCCAGCGGGCCGAGCACCGGGGAGCTGTTTTTT	CASGPSTGELFF
few	TRBV5-1	-	TRBJ2-3	TGCGCCAGCAGCTGGTCGGGTGATACGCAGTATTTT	CASSWSGDTQYF
few	TRBV30	-	TRBJ1-6	TGTGCCCGGGCTCCAGAGCCCGGGGGGGCCCTCCACTTT	CARAPEPGGALHF
-	TRBV7-2	TRBD2	TRBJ2-5	TGTGCCAGCAGCTCTAGCGGGAGTTCCGAGACCCAGTACTTC	CASSSSGSSETQYF
-	TRBV5-6	-	TRBJ2-5	TGTGCCAGCACCCTGGTGTACGGGACTCGTGAGGGAGAGACCCAGTACTTC	CASTLVYGTREGETQYF
-	TRBV6-5	TRBD1	TRBJ2-2	TGTGCCAGCACCCGACAGGGGCCCACCGGGGAGCTGTTTTTT	CASTRQGPTGELFF
once	TRBV28	-	TRBJ2-1	TGTGCCAGCAGTTTTCCCGAGACGAGGCGGAATGAGCAGTTCTTC	CASSFPETRRNEQFF
-	TRBV28	TRBD2	TRBJ2-1	TGTGCCAGCAGTCCGGGACTAGCGGGTAACAATGAGCAGTTCTTC	CASSPGLAGNNEQFF
-	TRBV5-1	-	TRBJ2-5	TGCGCCAGCAGCTTAGGAGAGTGGGAGACCCAGTACTTC	CASSLGEWETQYF
-	TRBV9	-	TRBJ2-3	TGTGCCAGCAGCCCAGGGGGGCTGTCAGCATACAGGCTCACAGATACGCAGTATTTT	CASSPGGLSAYRLTDTQYF
-	TRBV2	TRBD2	TRBJ2-5	TGTGCCAGCAGGTGGGGGGGGTCCCTCTCCCAAGAGACCCAGTACTTC	CASRWGGSLSQETQYF
few	TRBV10-3	TRBD1	TRBJ2-3	TGTGCCATCAGTGAGGGGACAGGATACACAGATACGCAGTATTTT	CAISEGTGYTDTQYF
-	TRBV30	-	TRBJ2-3	TGTGCCTGGGGGAGCTATAGCACAGATACGCAGTATTTT	CAWGSYSTDTQYF
-	TRBV18	TRBD2	TRBJ2-5	TGTGCCAGCACGGGACTAGCGGGACAAGAGACCCAGTACTTC	CASTGLAGQETQYF
-	TRBV4-2	TRBD1	TRBJ1-1	TGTGCCAGCAGCCAAGGACCCCAGGGGGCCATGAACACTGAAGCTTTCTTT	CASSQGPQGAMNTEAFF
few	TRBV28	TRBD1	TRBJ1-1	TGTGCCAGCAGTTTTGTGGACAGGGGCACTGAAGCTTTCTTT	CASSFVDRGTEAFF
-	TRBV5-1	-	TRBJ2-3	TGCGCCAGCAGCTTGAGGCAGGGCACAGATACGCAGTATTTT	CASSLRQGTDTQYF
-	TRBV4-1	-	TRBJ1-5	TGCGCCAGCAGCCAAGCCCCCGGGGAGGGACGTCAGCCCCAGCATTTT	CASSQAPGEGRQPQHF
-	TRBV27	-	TRBJ2-1	TGTGCCAGCAGTTTATTGGTAGCCAATGAGCAGTTCTTC	CASSLLVANEQFF
few	TRBV29-1	TRBD2	TRBJ2-3	TGCAGCGTCGGACTAGCTCAAACAGATACGCAGTATTTT	CSVGLAQTDTQYF
-	TRBV11-2	-	TRBJ1-6	TGTGCCAGCAGCCCGGGGGGCTCACCCCTCCACTTT	CASSPGGSPLHF
few	TRBV18	TRBD1	TRBJ2-7	TGTGCCAGCTCACCCCCCGGGACAGGGGGCGAGCAGTACTTC	CASSPPGTGGEQYF
few	TRBV5-1	TRBD1	TRBJ1-3	TGCGCCAGCAGCTACCAGGGGGACTCTGGAAACACCATATATTTT	CASSYQGDSGNTIYF
few	TRBV6-6	-	TRBJ1-1	TGTGCCAGCAGCCGAAGACTGATGAACACTGAAGCTTTCTTT	CASSRRLMNTEAFF
-	TRBV7-2	-	TRBJ1-4	TGTGCCAGCAGCTTGCAGGTTCCTAATGAAAAACTGTTTTTT	CASSLQVPNEKLFF
-	TRBV10-3	TRBD1	TRBJ1-2	TGTGCCATCAGCCCAGCTGTGACAGGGGGCTATGGCTACACCTTC	CAISPAVTGGYGYTF
-	TRBV7-9	TRBD1	TRBJ2-2	TGTGCCAGCAGCGGCAGGGACAGGACGAACACCGGGGAGCTGTTTTTT	CASSGRDRTNTGELFF
-	TRBV25-1	TRBD1	TRBJ1-2	TGTGCCAGCAGTGTGGGACAGGGGGTCGGCTACACCTTC	CASSVGQGVGYTF
-	TRBV9	TRBD2	TRBJ2-5	TGTGCCAGCAGCCCCGGACTAGCGTCCGAAGAGACCCAGTACTTC	CASSPGLASEETQYF
-	TRBV7-3	-	TRBJ1-2	TGTGCCAGCAGCGGGGGGGAGGTGTATGGCTACACCTTC	CASSGGEVYGYTF
few	TRBV5-5	-	TRBJ2-7	TGTGCCAGCAGTTTCGGGATCTACGAGCAGTACTTC	CASSFGIYEQYF
-	TRBV10-2	-	TRBJ1-1	TGCGCCAGCAGTGATGTATCTTTGAACACTGAAGCTTTCTTT	CASSDVSLNTEAFF
few	TRBV4-2	-	TRBJ2-5	TGTGCCAGCAGCTTGTCGGCGGGAACTCAAGAGACCCAGTACTTC	CASSLSAGTQETQYF